Below, one T cell receptor (beta chain) is given with its context. Its antigen is not known. The CDR3 totals 14 residues. CDR1 is MNHNS and CDR2 is SASEGT in the germline V gene. Trimming took 10 bases from V and 4 from J; bases not matched to a gene: 7. This entry is derived from a study of Graves' ophthalmopathy and Graves' hyperthyroidism. General study findings and limits: It was with 70.59% sensitivity and about 72% specificity that the model predicted ophthalmopathy progression. Most expanded clonotypes from thyroid (those above 0.001 frequency) were also found in blood. The 13-signature model separated ophthalmopathy from stable hyperthyroidism at approximately 89% sensitivity and roughly 80% specificity.

RNA transcripts served as template for amplifying TCR beta CDR3 sequences. HTBI primers were employed in first-round RT-PCR, then a second-round multiplex PCR followed. TCRdb analysed the multiplex PCR reads with MiXCR anew, one entry per CDR3 protein. The table lists 400,000 to 450,000 distinct CDR3 sequences, about 21% of them singletons. Sequencing was carried out using peripheral blood. This sequence was found in a woman aged 18-29 years with stable Graves' hyperthyroidism. This sequence joins TRBV6-1 and TRBJ2-2; 9 positions agree with TRBD2. CDR3 loop: CATKGLAGTGELFF. The CDR3 DNA reads TGTGCCACCAAGGGACTAGCTGGCACCGGGGAGCTGTTTTTT.